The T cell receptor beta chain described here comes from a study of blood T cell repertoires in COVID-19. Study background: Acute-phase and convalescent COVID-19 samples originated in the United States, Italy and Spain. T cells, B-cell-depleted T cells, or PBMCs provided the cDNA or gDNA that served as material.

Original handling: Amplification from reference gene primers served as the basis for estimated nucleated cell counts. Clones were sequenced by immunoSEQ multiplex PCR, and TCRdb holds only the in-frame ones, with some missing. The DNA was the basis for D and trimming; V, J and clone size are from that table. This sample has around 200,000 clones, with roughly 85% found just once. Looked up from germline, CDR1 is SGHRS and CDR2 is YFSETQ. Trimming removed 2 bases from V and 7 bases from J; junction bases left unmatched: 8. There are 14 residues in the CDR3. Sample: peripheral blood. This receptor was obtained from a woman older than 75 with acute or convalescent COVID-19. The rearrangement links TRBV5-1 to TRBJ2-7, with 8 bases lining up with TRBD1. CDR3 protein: CASSLGQGTGEQYF. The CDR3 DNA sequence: TGCGCCAGCAGCTTAGGACAGGGAACGGGTGAGCAGTACTTC.